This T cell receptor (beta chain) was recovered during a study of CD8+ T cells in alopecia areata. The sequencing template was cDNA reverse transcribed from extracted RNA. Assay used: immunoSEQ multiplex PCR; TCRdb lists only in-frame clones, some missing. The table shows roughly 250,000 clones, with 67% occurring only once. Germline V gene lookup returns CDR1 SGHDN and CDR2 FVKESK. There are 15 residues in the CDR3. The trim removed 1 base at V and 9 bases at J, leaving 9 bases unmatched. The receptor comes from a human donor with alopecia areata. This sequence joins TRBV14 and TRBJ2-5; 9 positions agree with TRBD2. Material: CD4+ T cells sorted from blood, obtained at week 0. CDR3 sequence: CASSQALAGNRAQYF. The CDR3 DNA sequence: TGTGCCAGCAGCCAAGCTCTAGCGGGGAATAGGGCCCAGTACTTC.